These 19 T cell receptor beta chains came from one sample sequenced in a study of blood T cells in healthy people across ages. For the second PCR, which ran for 7 to 11 cycles, a sample-barcoded 5' primer and a J-beta primer mix were used. Each CDR3 protein gets one entry after TCRdb re-called the 5' RACE reads with MiXCR. Found here are 750,000 or so distinct CDR3 sequences, more than 20% of them singletons; the top ten hold more than 8.5%. The data also belong to a second study, concerning T cells of mothers and their children.

The sample comprised blood. These receptors all come from a boy younger than 18 in good health.

This clonotype was recorded a few times. The V gene is TRBV5-1, the J gene TRBJ2-5; TRBD2 aligns across 13 bases. Germline V CDR1 and CDR2: SGHRS, YFSETQ. V shed 4 bases, J shed 4 bases, and the junction held 4 bases outside the gene matches. The CDR3 loop spans 15 amino acids. Here the CDR3 DNA reads TGCGCCAGCAGCGCGTGGACTAGCGGGAGAGAGACCCAGTACTTC. This sequence encodes CASSAWTSGRETQYF.

This clonotype was seen a handful of times. The V gene is TRBV3-1, the J gene TRBJ2-1; 7 bases agree with TRBD2. CDR1 LGHDT and CDR2 YNNKEL come from the germline V gene (reference sequence). J lost 3 bases, V lost 4 bases, and 6 bases had no gene match. This CDR3 is 15 amino acids long. The CDR3: CASSLRTRIYNEQFF. CDR3 DNA: TGTGCCAGCAGCCTGCGGACTAGGATCTACAATGAGCAGTTCTTC.

This clonotype has only a few counts. The chain links TRBV4-2 to TRBJ2-1; 8 bases map to TRBD2. Trimming at V came to 2 bases and at J to 6 bases, leaving 3 bases not matched to a gene. The CDR3 spans 14 residues. Germline V gene lookup returns CDR1 LGHNA and CDR2 YNFKEQ. This CDR3 is CASSQPGGVNEQFF. The CDR3 bases are TGTGCCAGCAGCCAACCCGGGGGGGTCAATGAGCAGTTCTTC.

This clonotype was counted a few times. The chain couples TRBV28 to TRBJ1-1; no firm D call. Looked up from germline, CDR1 is MDHEN and CDR2 is SYDVKM. Trimming removed 3 bases from V and 6 bases from J, with 17 bases in between. CDR3 size: 15 residues. The CDR3 sequence is CASSFMAEPSAEAFF. In DNA form, the CDR3 reads TGTGCCAGCAGTTTTATGGCGGAACCCAGCGCTGAAGCTTTCTTT.

The sample holds many counts of this clonotype. The chain uses TRBV5-1 and TRBJ2-1, with 12 bases lining up with TRBD2. V was pared by 4 bases and J by 5 bases, with 4 bases of the junction left unmatched. CDR3 length equals 15 residues. Per the germline V gene, CDR1 is SGHRS and CDR2 is YFSETQ. CDR3 loop: CASSPGLAGNNEQFF. Written as DNA, the CDR3 is TGCGCCAGCAGCCCCGGACTAGCGGGGAACAATGAGCAGTTCTTC.

This clonotype was picked up many times. This chain connects TRBV18 to TRBJ2-1, with D tentatively TRBD2 (6 bases). Trimming cost V 6 bases and J 0 bases, with 12 bases left between them. CDR1 is KGHSH, CDR2 LQKENI, per germline. The CDR3 spans 15 residues. CDR3 protein: CASSEGLSSYNEQFF. The CDR3 DNA is TGTGCCAGCTCGGAGGGGTTAAGCTCCTACAATGAGCAGTTCTTC.

This clonotype was seen a few times. The chain employs TRBV28 and TRBJ1-2; no firm D call. The CDR3 covers 13 residues. V was cut by 5 bases and J by 4 bases, with 11 bases left in between. CDR1 and CDR2 (germline): MDHEN, SYDVKM. The CDR3 DNA sequence: TGTGCCAGCAGTATCGGGTCCTCCTATGGCTACACCTTC. Translated, it gives CASSIGSSYGYTF.

V gene TRBV3-1 combines with J gene TRBJ2-5; a possible D gene is TRBD1 (5 bases). This CDR3 has 14 residues. The V gene lost 0 bases and the J gene lost 9 bases, with 14 bases spanning the gap. Germline assignment: CDR1 LGHDT and CDR2 YNNKEL (reference sequence). Here the CDR3 reads CASSQDPGWGSQYF. CDR3 bases: TGTGCCAGCAGCCAAGACCCAGGGTGGGGATCCCAGTACTTC.

A few counts support this clonotype. The gene calls are TRBV6-1 and TRBJ2-5, with no clear D. Germline CDR1 is MNHNS and CDR2 is SASEGT. This CDR3 comprises 16 residues. The V end lost 6 bases, the J end lost 4 bases, and 21 bases lay between the germline ends. CDR3: CASRSPRAMDRETQYF. The CDR3 DNA reads as TGTGCCAGCAGGTCCCCTAGGGCGATGGATCGAGAGACCCAGTACTTC.

V is TRBV5-1 and J is TRBJ2-2, with 9 bases aligning to TRBD1. V lost 4 bases, J lost 7 bases, and 8 bases stayed unmatched. CDR1 SGHRS and CDR2 YFSETQ come from the germline V gene. This CDR3 has 15 residues. In nucleotides, the CDR3 is TGCGCCAGCAGCCTTTGGGACAGGGACGGCGGGGAGCTGTTTTTT. Its protein is CASSLWDRDGGELFF.

This rearrangement joins TRBV7-8 to TRBJ2-5; tentatively, D is TRBD1 (5 bases). Per germline, CDR1 SGHVS and CDR2 FQNEAQ. The V end lost 0 bases, the J end lost 0 bases, and 14 bases lay between the germline ends. The CDR3 consists of 17 residues. CDR3 coding DNA: TGTGCCAGCAGCTTAGCTCGGTTACAGGCGAACCAAGAGACCCAGTACTTC. This sequence encodes CASSLARLQANQETQYF.

This clonotype has a handful of counts. The chain couples TRBV10-3 to TRBJ2-3; D perhaps matches TRBD1 (7 bases). There are 16 residues in the CDR3. The V gene lost 3 bases and the J gene lost 3 bases, with 16 bases spanning the gap. Germline values: CDR1 ENHRY, CDR2 SYGVKD. The chain's CDR3 is CAISDGGAGGTDTQYF. Written as DNA, the CDR3 is TGTGCCATCAGTGACGGGGGTGCAGGGGGGACAGATACGCAGTATTTT.

This clonotype was observed a few times. The chain has TRBV20-1 and TRBJ2-2; TRBD1 is a possible D gene (5 bases). Germline CDR1 DFQATT, CDR2 SNEGSKA (reference sequence). This CDR3 has 15 residues. The V end was cut by 3 bases, the J end by 3 bases, with 14 bases between. CDR3 residues: CSASKGSGHTGELFF. CDR3 coding DNA: TGCAGTGCTAGCAAGGGGTCTGGTCACACCGGGGAGCTGTTTTTT.

The gene calls are TRBV10-3 and TRBJ1-3; perhaps TRBD1 as D (5 bases). V was trimmed by 11 bases and J by 4 bases, leaving 9 bases between them. The CDR3 totals 11 residues. CDR1 and CDR2 from the germline V gene are ENHRY and SYGVKD. The CDR3: CAVGTGNTIYF. The CDR3 DNA follows: TGTGCCGTGGGGACCGGAAACACCATATATTTT.

This clonotype has a handful of counts. The V gene is TRBV7-3, the J gene TRBJ2-1; the D gene is possibly TRBD1 (5 bases). There are 15 residues in the CDR3. CDR1 is SGHTA and CDR2 is FQGTGA in the germline V gene. V was clipped by 4 bases and J by 3 bases, with 13 bases between them. The CDR3 nucleotides read TGTGCCAGCAGCTCCCAGCAGGGTTTCTACAATGAGCAGTTCTTC. The encoded protein is CASSSQQGFYNEQFF.

V usage is TRBV4-3 and J usage is TRBJ2-2; D is ambiguous. Trimming took 0 bases from V and 5 from J, leaving 10 bases between them. There are 15 residues in the CDR3. Germline V lookup: CDR1 LGHNA, CDR2 YSLEER. CDR3 DNA: TGCGCCAGCAGCCAAGATCGTTATGGTACCGGGGAGCTGTTTTTT. Its protein is CASSQDRYGTGELFF.

This clonotype has only a few counts. V is TRBV6-5 and J is TRBJ2-1; 13 nucleotides match TRBD2. This CDR3 has 15 residues. The ends lost 6 bases at V and 6 bases at J; junction bases unmatched: 5. Germline V gives CDR1 MNHEY, CDR2 SVGAGI. DNA of the CDR3: TGTGCCAGCAGCCGAGGACTAGCGGGAGTCAATGAGCAGTTCTTC. It codes for CASSRGLAGVNEQFF.

This chain joins TRBV7-2 and TRBJ2-2; D remains ambiguous. Trimming took off 2 bases at V and 13 bases at J, with 14 bases between the two ends. This CDR3 is built from 13 residues. Per the germline V gene, CDR1 is SGHTA and CDR2 is FQGNSA. The CDR3, as DNA: TGTGCCAGCAGCTTACAGCCCCAGATAGGGCTGTTTTTT. This sequence encodes CASSLQPQIGLFF. Complete variable domain (other parts from reference TRBV7-2 and TRBJ2-2): GAGVSQSPSNKVTEKGKDVELRCDPISGHTALYWYRQSLGQGLEFLIYFQGNSAPDKSGLPSDRFSAERTGGSVSTLTIQRTQQEDSAVYLCASSLQPQIGLFFGEGSRLTVL.

This clonotype occurred a few times. This chain connects TRBV2 to TRBJ2-3; 7 nucleotides line up with TRBD1. The trim removed 4 bases at V and 1 base at J, leaving 5 bases unmatched. The germline V gene has CDR1 SNHLY and CDR2 FYNNEI. The CDR3 has 15 amino acids. The CDR3 is CASSADDRGTDTQYF. CDR3 nucleotide sequence: TGTGCCAGCAGTGCTGATGACAGGGGCACAGATACGCAGTATTTT. Full variable domain (remainder filled in from reference TRBV2 and TRBJ2-3): EPEVTQTPSHQVTQMGQEVILRCVPISNHLYFYWYRQILGQKVEFLVSFYNNEISEKSEIFDDQFSVERPDGSNFTLKIRSTKLEDSAMYFCASSADDRGTDTQYFGPGTRLTVL.